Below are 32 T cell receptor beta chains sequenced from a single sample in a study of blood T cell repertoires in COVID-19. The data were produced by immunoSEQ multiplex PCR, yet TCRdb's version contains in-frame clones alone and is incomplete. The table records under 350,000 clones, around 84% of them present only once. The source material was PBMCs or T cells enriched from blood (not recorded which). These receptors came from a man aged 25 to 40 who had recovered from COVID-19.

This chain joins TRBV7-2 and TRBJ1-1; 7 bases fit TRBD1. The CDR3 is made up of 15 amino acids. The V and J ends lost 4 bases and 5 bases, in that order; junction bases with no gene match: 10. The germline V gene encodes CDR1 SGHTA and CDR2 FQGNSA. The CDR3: CASSSYRGRGTEAFF. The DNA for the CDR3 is TGTGCCAGCAGCTCGTACAGGGGTAGGGGGACTGAAGCTTTCTTT.

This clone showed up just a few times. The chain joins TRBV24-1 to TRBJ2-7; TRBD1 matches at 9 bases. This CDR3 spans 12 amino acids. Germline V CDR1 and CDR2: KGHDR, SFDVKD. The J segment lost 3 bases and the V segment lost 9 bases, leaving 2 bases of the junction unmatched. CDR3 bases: TGTGCCACCTCGGACAGGGGCTACGAGCAGTACTTC. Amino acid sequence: CATSDRGYEQYF.

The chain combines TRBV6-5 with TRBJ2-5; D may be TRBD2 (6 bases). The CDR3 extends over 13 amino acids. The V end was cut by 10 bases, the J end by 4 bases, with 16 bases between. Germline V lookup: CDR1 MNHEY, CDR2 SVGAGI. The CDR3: CAMRKEGLETQYF. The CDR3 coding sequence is TGTGCCATGCGCAAGGAGGGCTTAGAGACCCAGTACTTC.

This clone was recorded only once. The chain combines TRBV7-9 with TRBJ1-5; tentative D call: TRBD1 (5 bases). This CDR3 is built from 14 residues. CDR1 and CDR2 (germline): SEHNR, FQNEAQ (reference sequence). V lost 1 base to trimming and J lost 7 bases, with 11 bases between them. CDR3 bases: TGTGCCAGCAGCTTAGAGGGGCCCGGGCAGCCCCAGCATTTT. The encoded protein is CASSLEGPGQPQHF.

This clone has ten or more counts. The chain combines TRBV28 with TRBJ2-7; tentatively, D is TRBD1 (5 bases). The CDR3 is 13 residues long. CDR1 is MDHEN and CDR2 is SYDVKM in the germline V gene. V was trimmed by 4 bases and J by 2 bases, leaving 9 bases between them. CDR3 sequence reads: CASSSTATYEQYF. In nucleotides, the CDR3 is TGTGCCAGCAGTTCGACAGCTACCTACGAGCAGTACTTC. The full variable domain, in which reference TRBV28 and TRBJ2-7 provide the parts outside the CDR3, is DVKVTQSSRYLVKRTGEKVFLECVQDMDHENMFWYRQDPGLGLRLIYFSYDVKMKEKGDIPEGYSVSREKKERFSLILESASTNQTSMYLCASSSTATYEQYFGPGTRLTVT.

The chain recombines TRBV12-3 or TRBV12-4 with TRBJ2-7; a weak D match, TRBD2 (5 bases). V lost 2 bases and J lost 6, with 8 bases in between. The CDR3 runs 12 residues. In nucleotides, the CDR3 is TGTGCCAGCAGTTTATCGGGGATCGAGCAGTACTTC. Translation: CASSLSGIEQYF.

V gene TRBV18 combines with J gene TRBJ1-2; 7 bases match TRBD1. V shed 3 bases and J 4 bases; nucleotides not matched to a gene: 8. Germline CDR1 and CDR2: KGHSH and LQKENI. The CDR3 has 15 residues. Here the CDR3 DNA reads TGTGCCAGCTCACCTCAGGCAGGGGGGAGCTATGGCTACACCTTC. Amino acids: CASSPQAGGSYGYTF.

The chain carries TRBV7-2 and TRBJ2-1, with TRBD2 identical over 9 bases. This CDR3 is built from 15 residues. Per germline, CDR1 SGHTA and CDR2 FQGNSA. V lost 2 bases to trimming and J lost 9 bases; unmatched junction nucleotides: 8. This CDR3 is CASSLRASGTGEQFF. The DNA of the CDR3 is TGTGCCAGCAGCTTAAGGGCTAGCGGGACGGGTGAGCAGTTCTTC. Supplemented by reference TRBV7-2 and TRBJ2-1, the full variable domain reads GAGVSQSPSNKVTEKGKDVELRCDPISGHTALYWYRQSLGQGLEFLIYFQGNSAPDKSGLPSDRFSAERTGGSVSTLTIQRTQQEDSAVYLCASSLRASGTGEQFFGPGTRLTVL.

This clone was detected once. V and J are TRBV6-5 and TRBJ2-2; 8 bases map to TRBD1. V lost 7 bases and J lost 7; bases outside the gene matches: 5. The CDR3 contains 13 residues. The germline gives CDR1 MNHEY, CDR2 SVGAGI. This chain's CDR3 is CASMRQGSGELFF. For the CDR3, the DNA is TGTGCCAGCATGAGACAGGGGAGCGGGGAGCTGTTTTTT.

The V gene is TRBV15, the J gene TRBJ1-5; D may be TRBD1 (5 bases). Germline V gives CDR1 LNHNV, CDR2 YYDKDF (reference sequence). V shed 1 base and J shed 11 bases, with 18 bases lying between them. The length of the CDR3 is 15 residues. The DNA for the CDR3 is TGTGCCACCAGCAGAGTAGGCAGGGTTGCATGGGCCCAGCATTTT. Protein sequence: CATSRVGRVAWAQHF.

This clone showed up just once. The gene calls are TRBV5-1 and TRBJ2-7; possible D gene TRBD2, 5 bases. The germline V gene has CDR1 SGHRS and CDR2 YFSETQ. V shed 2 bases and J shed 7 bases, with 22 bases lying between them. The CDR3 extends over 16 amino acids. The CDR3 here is CASSFGGDGAFREQYF. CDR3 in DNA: TGCGCCAGCAGCTTTGGAGGAGACGGAGCTTTTAGGGAGCAGTACTTC. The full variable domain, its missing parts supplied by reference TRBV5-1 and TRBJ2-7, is KAGVTQTPRYLIKTRGQQVTLSCSPISGHRSVSWYQQTPGQGLQFLFEYFSETQRNKGNFPGRFSGRQFSNSRSEMNVSTLELGDSALYLCASSFGGDGAFREQYFGPGTRLTVT.

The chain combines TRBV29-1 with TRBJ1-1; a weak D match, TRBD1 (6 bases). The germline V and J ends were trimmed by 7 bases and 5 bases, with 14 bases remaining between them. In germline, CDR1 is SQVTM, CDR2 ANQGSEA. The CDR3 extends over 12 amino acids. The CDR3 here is CSAWGGRTEAFF. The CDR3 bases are TGCAGCGCCTGGGGGGGGCGGACTGAAGCTTTCTTT. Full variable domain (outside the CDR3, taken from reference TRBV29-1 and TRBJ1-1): SAVISQKPSRDICQRGTSLTIQCQVDSQVTMMFWYRQQPGQSLTLIATANQGSEATYESGFVIDKFPISRPNLTFSTLTVSNMSPEDSSIYLCSAWGGRTEAFFGQGTRLTVV.

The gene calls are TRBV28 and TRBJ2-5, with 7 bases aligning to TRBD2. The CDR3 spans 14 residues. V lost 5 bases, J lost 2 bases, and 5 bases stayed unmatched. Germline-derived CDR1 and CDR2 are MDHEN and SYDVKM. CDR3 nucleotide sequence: TGTGCCAGCAGTGGCTGGGGAGGGCAAGAGACCCAGTACTTC. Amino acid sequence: CASSGWGGQETQYF. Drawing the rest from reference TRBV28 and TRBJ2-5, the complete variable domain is DVKVTQSSRYLVKRTGEKVFLECVQDMDHENMFWYRQDPGLGLRLIYFSYDVKMKEKGDIPEGYSVSREKKERFSLILESASTNQTSMYLCASSGWGGQETQYFGPGTRLLVL.

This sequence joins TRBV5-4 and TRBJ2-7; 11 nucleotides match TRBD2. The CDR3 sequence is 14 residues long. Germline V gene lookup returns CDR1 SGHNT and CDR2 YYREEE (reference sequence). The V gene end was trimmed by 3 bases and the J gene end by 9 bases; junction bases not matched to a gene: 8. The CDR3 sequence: CASSSGTSGLAQYF. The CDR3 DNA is TGTGCCAGCAGCTCCGGGACTAGCGGCCTGGCGCAGTACTTC.

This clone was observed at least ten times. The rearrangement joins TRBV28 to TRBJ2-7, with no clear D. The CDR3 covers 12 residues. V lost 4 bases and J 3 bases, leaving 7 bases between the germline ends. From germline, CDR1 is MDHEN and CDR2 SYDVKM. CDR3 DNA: TGTGCCAGCAGTTCCTATCTCTACGAGCAGTACTTC. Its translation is CASSSYLYEQYF.

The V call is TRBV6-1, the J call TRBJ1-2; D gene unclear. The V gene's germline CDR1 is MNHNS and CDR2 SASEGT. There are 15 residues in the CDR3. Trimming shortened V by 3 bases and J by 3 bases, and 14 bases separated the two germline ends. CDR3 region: CASSDQFRVYYGYTF. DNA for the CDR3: TGTGCCAGCAGTGACCAATTCCGGGTCTACTATGGCTACACCTTC.

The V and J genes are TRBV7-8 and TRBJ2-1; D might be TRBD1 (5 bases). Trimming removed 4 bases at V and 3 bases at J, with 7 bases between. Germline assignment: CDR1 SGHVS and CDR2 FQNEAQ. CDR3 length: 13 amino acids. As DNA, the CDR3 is TGTGCCAGCAGCTCTGACAGCTACAATGAGCAGTTCTTC. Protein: CASSSDSYNEQFF. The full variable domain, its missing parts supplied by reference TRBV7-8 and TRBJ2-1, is GAGVSQSPRYKVAKRGQDVALRCDPISGHVSLFWYQQALGQGPEFLTYFQNEAQLDKSGLPSDRFFAERPEGSVSTLKIQRTQQEDSAVYLCASSSDSYNEQFFGPGTRLTVL.

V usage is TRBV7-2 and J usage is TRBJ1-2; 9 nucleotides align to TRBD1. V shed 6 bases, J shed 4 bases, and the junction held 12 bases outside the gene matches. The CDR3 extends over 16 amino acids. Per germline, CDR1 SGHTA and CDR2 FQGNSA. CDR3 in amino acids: CASSGQGNFGGYGYTF. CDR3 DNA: TGTGCCAGCAGTGGACAGGGGAACTTCGGTGGCTATGGCTACACCTTC.

The DNA for the CDR3 is TGTGCCAGTAGGGGCCTGAATGAAAAACTGTTTTTT. It yields the protein CASRGLNEKLFF. The chain uses TRBV2 and TRBJ1-4, with D possibly TRBD1 on 5 matching bases. V was pared by 9 bases and J by 5 bases, with 10 bases between. This CDR3 spans 12 amino acids. Per the germline V gene, CDR1 is SNHLY and CDR2 is FYNNEI.

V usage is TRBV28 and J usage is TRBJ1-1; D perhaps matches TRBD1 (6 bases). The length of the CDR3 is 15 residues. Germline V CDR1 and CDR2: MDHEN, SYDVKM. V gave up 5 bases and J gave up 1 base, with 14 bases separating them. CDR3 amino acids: CASSPAGAGNTEAFF. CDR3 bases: TGTGCCAGCAGTCCGGCGGGGGCGGGGAACACTGAAGCTTTCTTT.

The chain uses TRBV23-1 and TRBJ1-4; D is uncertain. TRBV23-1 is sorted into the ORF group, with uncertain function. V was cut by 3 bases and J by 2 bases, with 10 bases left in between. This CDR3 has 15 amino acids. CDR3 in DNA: TGCGCCAGCAGTCAGAGAGAGCCGACTAATGAAAAACTGTTTTTT. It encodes CASSQREPTNEKLFF.

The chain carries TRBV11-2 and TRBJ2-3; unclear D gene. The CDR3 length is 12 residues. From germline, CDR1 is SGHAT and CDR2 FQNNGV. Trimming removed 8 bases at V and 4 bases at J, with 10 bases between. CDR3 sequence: CASHSPPDTQYF. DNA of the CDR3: TGTGCCAGCCACAGTCCCCCAGATACGCAGTATTTT. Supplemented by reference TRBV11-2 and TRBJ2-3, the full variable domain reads EAGVAQSPRYKIIEKRQSVAFWCNPISGHATLYWYQQILGQGPKLLIQFQNNGVVDDSQLPKDRFSAERLKGVDSTLKIQPAKLEDSAVYLCASHSPPDTQYFGPGTRLTVL.

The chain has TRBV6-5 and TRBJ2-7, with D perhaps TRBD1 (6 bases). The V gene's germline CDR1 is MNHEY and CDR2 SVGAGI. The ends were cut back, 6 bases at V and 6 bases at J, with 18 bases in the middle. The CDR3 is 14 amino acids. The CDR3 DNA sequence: TGTGCCAGCAGCGGTAACAGGGCCCCCGCCGAGCAGTACTTC. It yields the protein CASSGNRAPAEQYF.

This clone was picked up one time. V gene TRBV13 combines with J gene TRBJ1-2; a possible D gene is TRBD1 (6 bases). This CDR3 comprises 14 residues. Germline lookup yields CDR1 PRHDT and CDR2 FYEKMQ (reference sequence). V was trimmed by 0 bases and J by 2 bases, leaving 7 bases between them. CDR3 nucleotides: TGTGCCAGCAGCTTAGGGGACAGCAACTATGGCTACACCTTC. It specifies CASSLGDSNYGYTF.

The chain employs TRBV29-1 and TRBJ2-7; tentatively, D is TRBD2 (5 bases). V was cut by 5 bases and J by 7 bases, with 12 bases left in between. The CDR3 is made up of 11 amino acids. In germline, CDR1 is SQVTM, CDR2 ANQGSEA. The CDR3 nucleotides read TGCAGCGTTTTGTCCTGGGAGGAGCAGTACTTC. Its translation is CSVLSWEEQYF.

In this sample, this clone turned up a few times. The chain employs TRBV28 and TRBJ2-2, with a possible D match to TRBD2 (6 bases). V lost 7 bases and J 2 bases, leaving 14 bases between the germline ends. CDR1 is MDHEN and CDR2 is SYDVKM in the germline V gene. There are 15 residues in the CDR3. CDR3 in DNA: TGTGCCAGCAAGCTAAAGGCGGGAAACACCGGGGAGCTGTTTTTT. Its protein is CASKLKAGNTGELFF.

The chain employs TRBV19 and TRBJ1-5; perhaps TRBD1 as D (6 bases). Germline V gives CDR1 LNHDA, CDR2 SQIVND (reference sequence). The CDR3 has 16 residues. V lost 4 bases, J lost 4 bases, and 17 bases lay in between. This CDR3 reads CASSTGTTLSNQPQHF. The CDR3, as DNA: TGTGCCAGTAGTACTGGGACAACCCTTTCTAATCAGCCCCAGCATTTT.

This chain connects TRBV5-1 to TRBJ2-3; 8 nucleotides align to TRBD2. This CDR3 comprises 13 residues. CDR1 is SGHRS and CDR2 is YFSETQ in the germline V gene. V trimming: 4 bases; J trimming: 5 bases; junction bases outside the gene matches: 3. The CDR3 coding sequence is TGCGCCAGCAGCCGAGCGGGGGAAGATACGCAGTATTTT. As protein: CASSRAGEDTQYF.

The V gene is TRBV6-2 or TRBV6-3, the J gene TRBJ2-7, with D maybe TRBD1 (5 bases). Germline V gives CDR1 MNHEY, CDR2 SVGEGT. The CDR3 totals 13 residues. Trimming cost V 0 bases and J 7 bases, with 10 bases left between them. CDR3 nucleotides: TGTGCCAGCAGTTACTCTGGCAGGGCGGAGCAGTACTTC. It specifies CASSYSGRAEQYF.

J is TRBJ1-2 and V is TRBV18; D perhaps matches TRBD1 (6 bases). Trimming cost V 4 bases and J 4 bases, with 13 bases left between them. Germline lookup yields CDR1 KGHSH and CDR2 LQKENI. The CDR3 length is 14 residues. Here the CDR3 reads CASSLGQPTYGYTF. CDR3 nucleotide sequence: TGTGCCAGCTCACTGGGACAACCGACCTATGGCTACACCTTC.

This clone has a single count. CDR3: CASSLVAGTPINTGELFF. The CDR3 region has the DNA TGTGCCAGCAGCTTAGTCGCCGGGACACCTATTAACACCGGGGAGCTGTTTTTT. The chain uses TRBV11-3 and TRBJ2-2; tentative D call: TRBD1 (6 bases). The germline V gene has CDR1 SGHNT and CDR2 YENEEA. V was pared by 1 base and J by 2 bases, with 17 bases between. The CDR3 is made up of 18 amino acids.

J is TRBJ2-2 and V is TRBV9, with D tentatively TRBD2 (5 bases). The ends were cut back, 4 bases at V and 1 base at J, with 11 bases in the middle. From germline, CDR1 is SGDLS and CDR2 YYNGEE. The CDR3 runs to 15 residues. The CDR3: CASSPSAGNTGELFF. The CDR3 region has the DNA TGTGCCAGCAGCCCATCGGCGGGGAACACCGGGGAGCTGTTTTTT.